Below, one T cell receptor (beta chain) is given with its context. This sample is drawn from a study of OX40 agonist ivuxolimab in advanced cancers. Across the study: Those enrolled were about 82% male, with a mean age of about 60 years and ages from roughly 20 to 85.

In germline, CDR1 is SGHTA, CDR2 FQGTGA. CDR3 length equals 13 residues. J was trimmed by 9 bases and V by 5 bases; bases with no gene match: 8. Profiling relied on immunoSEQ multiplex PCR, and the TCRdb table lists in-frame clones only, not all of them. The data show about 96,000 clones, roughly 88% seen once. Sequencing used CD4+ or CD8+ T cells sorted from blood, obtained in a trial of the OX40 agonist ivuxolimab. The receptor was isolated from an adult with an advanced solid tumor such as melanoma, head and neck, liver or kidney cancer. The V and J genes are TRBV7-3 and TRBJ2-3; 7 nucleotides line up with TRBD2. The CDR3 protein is CASSPGGGGTQYF. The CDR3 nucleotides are TGTGCCAGCAGCCCGGGGGGTGGAGGCACGCAGTATTTT.